This T cell receptor beta chain originates from a study of vaccination effects on CD4 cells after COVID-19. Data came from immunoSEQ multiplex PCR; TCRdb stores just in-frame clones and leaves some out. The repertoire holds roughly 67,000 clones, with roughly 79% as singletons. Antigen-specific CD4+ T cells were expanded with viral peptide pools in the ViraFEST assay before sequencing. Between days 10 and 11 of culture, CD4+ T cells were separated out. Neither prior SARS-CoV-2 infection nor positive nucleocapsid antibodies were present in the vaccine recipients. Replacing half the medium with IL-2 medium was done on days 3 and 7. Whole-study results and caveats: Among infection- and vaccine-induced clones, marked clonal contraction occurred late after vaccination. Early post-infection timepoints were absent, and convalescent patients were few.

This clone was observed a handful of times. Its target is unknown. Germline V gene sequence: CDR1 LGHDT, CDR2 YNNKEL (reference sequence). Deletions cut 5 bases from V and 3 bases from J, with 8 bases between. The CDR3 runs to 13 residues. The source of this sequence is a human donor who received a COVID-19 vaccine. The chain employs TRBV3-1 (or the pseudogene TRBV3-2) and TRBJ1-5; D gene unclear. Sequencing was performed on CD4+ T cells from PBMCs cultured with SARS-CoV-2 spike peptides, taken before COVID-19 vaccination. The CDR3 nucleotides read TGTGCCAGCAGCTTAGACCCCAATCAGCCCCAGCATTTT. This codes for CASSLDPNQPQHF.